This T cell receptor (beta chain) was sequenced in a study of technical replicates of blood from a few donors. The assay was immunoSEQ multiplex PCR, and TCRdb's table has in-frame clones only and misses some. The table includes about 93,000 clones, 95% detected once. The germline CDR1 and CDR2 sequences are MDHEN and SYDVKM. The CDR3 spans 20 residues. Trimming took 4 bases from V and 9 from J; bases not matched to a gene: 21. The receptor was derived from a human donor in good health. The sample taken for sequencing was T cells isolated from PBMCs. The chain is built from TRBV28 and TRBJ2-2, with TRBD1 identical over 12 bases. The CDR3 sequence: CASSSHTGDRGPRRSRELFF. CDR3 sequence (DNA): TGTGCCAGCAGTTCGCATACGGGGGACAGGGGGCCCCGGCGGTCCCGGGAGCTGTTTTTT.